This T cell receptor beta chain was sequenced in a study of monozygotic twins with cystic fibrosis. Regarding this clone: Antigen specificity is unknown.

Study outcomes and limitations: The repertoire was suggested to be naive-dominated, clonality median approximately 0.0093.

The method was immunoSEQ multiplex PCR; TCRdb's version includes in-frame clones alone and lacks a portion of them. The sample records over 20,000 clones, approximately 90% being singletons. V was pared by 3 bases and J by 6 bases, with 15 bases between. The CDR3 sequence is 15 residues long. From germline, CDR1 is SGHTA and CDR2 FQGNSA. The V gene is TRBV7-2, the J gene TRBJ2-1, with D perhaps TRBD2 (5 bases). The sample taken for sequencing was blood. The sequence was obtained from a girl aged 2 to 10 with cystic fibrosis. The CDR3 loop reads CASSLSLAGGNEQFF. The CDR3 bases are TGTGCCAGCAGCTTGTCGCTAGCAGGAGGCAATGAGCAGTTCTTC.